These 13 T cell receptor beta chains were all obtained from the same sample, sequenced in a study of cytomegalovirus exposure and HLA in healthy donors (dated by TCRdb to 2017 to 2019). Library preparation used the immunoSEQ multiplex PCR assay. The multiplex PCR relied on a mix of 60 forward primers for TCR Vbeta segments and 13 reverse primers for TCR Jbeta segments. In TCRdb, the immuneACCESS table is reduced to in-frame sequences with V and J assigned. These tables do not hold every clone; where another copy was compared, an unresolved V gene accounts for under half, and the others remain unexplained. The sample table shows 90,000 to 110,000 clones, and roughly four fifths are seen once. The biggest ten clones account for around 1.3% of the sample. The specimen was PBMCs. Receptors originate from a man aged 35 to 55 in good health and CMV-seronegative.

This clone was counted once. V is TRBV18 and J is TRBJ2-7, with D maybe TRBD1 (6 bases). The ends were cut back, 2 bases at V and 2 bases at J, with 10 bases in the middle. The CDR3 length is 14 residues. Germline CDR1 and CDR2: KGHSH and LQKENI. The CDR3 loop reads CASSPSGHPYEQYF. CDR3 DNA sequence: TGTGCCAGCTCACCATCGGGACACCCCTACGAGCAGTACTTC.

The rearrangement links TRBV27 to TRBJ1-5, with 7 bases fitting TRBD1. The junction had 19 bases not matched to a gene; V was cut back by 4 bases and J by 7 bases. Germline CDR1 is MNHEY and CDR2 is SMNVEV (reference sequence). This CDR3 comprises 18 residues. The CDR3 protein is CASSSLFSDRELDQPQHF. CDR3 nucleotides: TGTGCCAGCAGTTCCCTCTTTTCAGACAGGGAGCTCGACCAGCCCCAGCATTTT.

The genes are TRBV5-6 and TRBJ2-3; a possible D gene is TRBD2 (5 bases). The CDR3 extends over 14 amino acids. V shed 1 base and J shed 0 bases, with 6 bases lying between them. Germline assignment: CDR1 SGHDT and CDR2 YYEEEE. For the CDR3, the DNA is TGTGCCAGCAGCTTGCCGGGGAGCACAGATACGCAGTATTTT. Residues: CASSLPGSTDTQYF.

This clone showed up just once. V gene TRBV7-8 combines with J gene TRBJ2-3; tentatively, D is TRBD2 (6 bases). The CDR3 covers 16 residues. From germline, CDR1 is SGHVS and CDR2 FQNEAQ. Trimming left V 7 bases short and J 7 bases short, with 24 bases between. CDR3 amino acids: CASTNDRNRRENTQYF. CDR3 nucleotide sequence: TGTGCCAGCACCAATGATCGGAACAGGAGGGAGAATACGCAGTATTTT.

This rearrangement joins TRBV29-1 to TRBJ2-1, with TRBD1 matching over 8 bases. V trimming: 6 bases; J trimming: 8 bases; junction bases outside the gene matches: 15. The CDR3 loop spans 15 amino acids. CDR1 is SQVTM, CDR2 ANQGSEA, per germline. CDR3 residues: CSVGQNGDRGHEQFF. DNA for the CDR3: TGCAGCGTCGGACAGAACGGAGACAGGGGTCATGAGCAGTTCTTC.

The V call is TRBV4-3, the J call TRBJ1-1; perhaps TRBD1 as D (5 bases). The V gene lost 3 bases and the J gene lost 3 bases, with 8 bases spanning the gap. This CDR3 is 13 amino acids long. Germline CDR1 LGHNA, CDR2 YSLEER. CDR3 protein: CASSHLTDTEAFF. In DNA form, the CDR3 reads TGCGCCAGCAGCCACCTGACAGACACTGAAGCTTTCTTT.

This clone was counted once. The chain links TRBV12-5 to TRBJ1-4; D gene uncertain. The germline gives CDR1 LGHNT, CDR2 FRNRAP. This CDR3 comprises 13 residues. V was trimmed by 1 base and J by 5 bases, leaving 5 bases between them. CDR3 amino acids: CASGLAENEKLFF. The CDR3 DNA reads TGTGCTAGTGGTTTGGCCGAGAATGAAAAACTGTTTTTT.

The chain combines TRBV6-5 with TRBJ2-7; D not resolved. V was pared by 2 bases and J by 3 bases, with 8 bases between. CDR1 MNHEY and CDR2 SVGAGI come from the germline V gene. This CDR3 spans 13 amino acids. This chain's CDR3 is CASSYTDNYEQYF. CDR3 coding DNA: TGTGCCAGCAGTTACACTGATAACTACGAGCAGTACTTC.

The chain recombines TRBV4-2 with TRBJ1-1; D perhaps matches TRBD1 (6 bases). Germline assignment: CDR1 LGHNA and CDR2 YNFKEQ. The V end was cut by 4 bases, the J end by 1 base, with 10 bases between. The CDR3 consists of 14 residues. For the CDR3, the DNA is TGTGCCAGCAGCCGGGACAACCAGAACACTGAAGCTTTCTTT. This codes for CASSRDNQNTEAFF.

The V and J genes are TRBV27 and TRBJ2-7, with D possibly TRBD1 on 5 matching bases. The germline gives CDR1 MNHEY, CDR2 SMNVEV (reference sequence). The V gene lost 2 bases and the J gene lost 1 base, with 9 bases spanning the gap. The CDR3 is 14 amino acids. The CDR3 protein is CASSLLGVSYEQYF. CDR3 in DNA: TGTGCCAGCAGTTTACTAGGGGTATCCTACGAGCAGTACTTC.

V and J are TRBV5-4 and TRBJ2-1; 9 nucleotides match TRBD1. Trimming took 3 bases from V and 9 from J; bases not matched to a gene: 13. The germline V gene encodes CDR1 SGHNT and CDR2 YYREEE (reference sequence). The CDR3 runs 16 residues. The CDR3 DNA follows: TGTGCCAGCAGCTCGACCAGGGGACAGGGTAATGGTGAGCAGTTCTTC. It encodes CASSSTRGQGNGEQFF.

This clone was observed a few times. This chain connects TRBV18 to TRBJ1-1, with D tentatively TRBD1 (5 bases). Germline lookup yields CDR1 KGHSH and CDR2 LQKENI. Between the trimmed V and J ends, which lost 5 bases and 4 bases, there was a span of 14 bases. The CDR3 loop spans 14 amino acids. The CDR3 DNA reads as TGTGCCAGCTCAGCGGGGGGATGGGGCACTGAAGCTTTCTTT. Translated: CASSAGGWGTEAFF.

V gene TRBV7-9 combines with J gene TRBJ2-7, with 8 bases lining up with TRBD2. The ends lost 1 base at V and 3 bases at J; junction bases unmatched: 5. This CDR3 has 15 residues. Germline loops: CDR1 SEHNR, CDR2 FQNEAQ (reference sequence). The CDR3 spells CASSLVSGESYEQYF. In DNA form, the CDR3 reads TGTGCCAGCAGCTTAGTTAGCGGGGAGAGCTACGAGCAGTACTTC.